One sample yielded the 21 T cell receptor beta chains listed below, sequenced in a study of control samples from healthy donors and cancer patients. Generated by immunoSEQ multiplex PCR, the TCRdb table keeps only in-frame clones and is missing some. The repertoire holds over 80,000 clones, with around four fifths as singletons. The material sequenced was blood. The receptors derive from a man aged 25 to 40 in good health.

The chain links TRBV7-2 to TRBJ1-2; TRBD1 might be the D (6 bases). The germline V gene has CDR1 SGHTA and CDR2 FQGNSA. The CDR3 consists of 13 residues. The ends were cut back, 1 base at V and 7 bases at J, with 10 bases in the middle. CDR3 sequence: CASSLGGGGGYTF. The CDR3 DNA reads TGTGCCAGCAGCTTAGGGGGGGGCGGTGGCTACACCTTC. Combining the CDR3 with reference TRBV7-2 and TRBJ1-2 gives the whole variable domain GAGVSQSPSNKVTEKGKDVELRCDPISGHTALYWYRQSLGQGLEFLIYFQGNSAPDKSGLPSDRFSAERTGGSVSTLTIQRTQQEDSAVYLCASSLGGGGGYTFGSGTRLTVV.

The gene calls are TRBV4-2 and TRBJ1-2, with 9 bases lining up with TRBD1. This CDR3 region has 16 residues. Trimming at V came to 3 bases and at J to 3 bases, leaving 8 bases not matched to a gene. CDR1 is LGHNA, CDR2 YNFKEQ, per germline. CDR3 protein: CASSHPTGGHDYGYTF. CDR3 coding DNA: TGTGCCAGCAGCCATCCCACAGGGGGCCACGACTATGGCTACACCTTC.

The V call is TRBV15, the J call TRBJ2-5; 7 positions agree with TRBD1. Per the germline V gene, CDR1 is LNHNV and CDR2 is YYDKDF (reference sequence). With V trimmed by 1 base and J by 8 bases, 1 base remained unmatched. The CDR3 contains 12 residues. Here the CDR3 reads CATSRGQGTQYF. The CDR3 nucleotides read TGTGCCACCAGCAGAGGACAGGGAACCCAGTACTTC.

The V gene is TRBV18, the J gene TRBJ2-7; 7 bases line up with TRBD1. The V and J ends lost 4 bases and 3 bases, in that order; junction bases with no gene match: 6. The CDR3 contains 14 residues. Germline V lookup: CDR1 KGHSH, CDR2 LQKENI. The CDR3 spells CASSLKAGGYEQYF. CDR3 DNA sequence: TGTGCCAGCTCACTAAAGGCAGGGGGCTACGAGCAGTACTTC.

The chain uses TRBV10-3 and TRBJ1-3; D ambiguous. The CDR3 covers 11 residues. Trimming pared 10 bases from V and 4 bases from J, leaving 8 bases between. Germline V gene data show CDR1 as ENHRY and CDR2 as SYGVKD. CDR3 coding DNA: TGTGCCACCCGGCCCGGAAACACCATATATTTT. Its protein product is CATRPGNTIYF.

The rearrangement joins TRBV5-6 to TRBJ1-2; weak D call: TRBD1 (6 bases). This CDR3 spans 14 amino acids. V gave up 2 bases and J gave up 2 bases, with 10 bases separating them. CDR1 and CDR2 (germline): SGHDT, YYEEEE. CDR3 nucleotide sequence: TGTGCCAGCAGCTTACTGGGGGGCAACTATGGCTACACCTTC. Encoded protein: CASSLLGGNYGYTF.

The rearrangement links TRBV4-1 to TRBJ2-5; 7 bases match TRBD1. This CDR3 region has 14 residues. J was trimmed by 2 bases and V by 5 bases; bases with no gene match: 5. CDR1 and CDR2 (germline): MGHRA, YSYEKL. Here the CDR3 reads CASSRGPGQETQYF. As DNA, the CDR3 is TGCGCCAGCAGCAGGGGGCCTGGACAAGAGACCCAGTACTTC.

The chain uses TRBV28 and TRBJ2-4, with TRBD2 matching 7 bases. Germline CDR1 reads MDHEN; CDR2 reads SYDVKM. J was trimmed by 0 bases and V by 5 bases; bases with no gene match: 7. The CDR3 is 16 amino acids. The CDR3 nucleotides read TGTGCCAGCAGTCCGCCTAGCGGCGAAGCCAAAAACATTCAGTACTTC. This codes for CASSPPSGEAKNIQYF.

The chain is built from TRBV5-1 and TRBJ1-1; D remains unclear. Trimming removed 4 bases at V and 0 bases at J, with 10 bases between. This CDR3 has 14 amino acids. CDR1 is SGHRS and CDR2 is YFSETQ in the germline V gene. CDR3 coding DNA: TGCGCCAGCAGCCCGTGGACTGTGAACACTGAAGCTTTCTTT. As protein: CASSPWTVNTEAFF.

The J gene is TRBJ2-5, the V gene TRBV7-9, with D tentatively TRBD2 (6 bases). The CDR3 sequence is 14 residues long. Trimming shortened V by 5 bases and J by 2 bases, and 12 bases separated the two germline ends. Germline V gene lookup returns CDR1 SEHNR and CDR2 FQNEAQ (reference sequence). CDR3 sequence: CASSATSTQETQYF. CDR3 coding DNA: TGTGCCAGCAGCGCGACTAGTACGCAAGAGACCCAGTACTTC.

The CDR3 protein is CAWSERDEQYF. The CDR3, as DNA: TGTGCCTGGAGTGAGAGGGACGAGCAGTACTTC. The chain joins TRBV30 to TRBJ2-7; maybe TRBD2 (5 bases). Trimming left V 1 base short and J 5 bases short, with 6 bases between. CDR1 and CDR2 from the germline V gene are GTSNPN and SVGIG (reference sequence). The CDR3 has 11 amino acids.

The CDR3 DNA is TGTGCCAGCAGCGGTGGCTCTAGCGGGGGAGATTACAATGAGCAGTTCTTC. Translated, it gives CASSGGSSGGDYNEQFF. The chain employs TRBV7-3 and TRBJ2-1, with 10 bases aligning to TRBD2. From germline, CDR1 is SGHTA and CDR2 FQGTGA. V shed 5 bases, J shed 4 bases, and the junction held 11 bases outside the gene matches. CDR3 length: 17 amino acids.

In its sample, this clone was seen a few times. The V and J genes are TRBV6-5 and TRBJ1-5; a weak D match, TRBD1 (5 bases). Trimming stripped 5 bases from V and 3 bases from J, with 8 bases between. The CDR3 covers 13 residues. CDR1 is MNHEY, CDR2 SVGAGI, per germline. CDR3 sequence (DNA): TGTGCCAGCAGTACGACAGTCAATCAGCCCCAGCATTTT. The encoded protein is CASSTTVNQPQHF.

V usage is TRBV6-5 and J usage is TRBJ1-2, with D possibly TRBD1 on 5 matching bases. The germline CDR1 and CDR2 sequences are MNHEY and SVGAGI. CDR3 size: 13 residues. V lost 9 bases and J lost 7, with 18 bases in between. The chain's CDR3 is CASHLGRAGGYTF. The CDR3 DNA follows: TGTGCCAGTCACCTCGGCAGGGCGGGTGGCTACACCTTC.

The V call is TRBV5-1, the J call TRBJ1-1; tentatively, D is TRBD1 (5 bases). Germline V gene lookup returns CDR1 SGHRS and CDR2 YFSETQ. CDR3 size: 16 residues. Trimming took off 0 bases at V and 1 base at J, with 13 bases between the two ends. The CDR3 loop reads CASSLAAGRGNTEAFF. CDR3 nucleotides: TGCGCCAGCAGCTTGGCAGCAGGGAGGGGGAACACTGAAGCTTTCTTT.

This chain connects TRBV5-6 to TRBJ1-1, with a weak D call TRBD1 (5 bases). The CDR3 extends over 14 amino acids. Germline lookup yields CDR1 SGHDT and CDR2 YYEEEE. V lost 0 bases to trimming and J lost 4 bases, with 10 bases between them. CDR3 nucleotides: TGTGCCAGCAGCTTGGTGGGAGGGACCACTGAAGCTTTCTTT. It translates to CASSLVGGTTEAFF.

This rearrangement joins TRBV11-3 to TRBJ1-1; D perhaps matches TRBD1 (6 bases). Per germline, CDR1 SGHNT and CDR2 YENEEA. The V end was cut by 3 bases, the J end by 7 bases, with 12 bases between. The CDR3 runs to 13 residues. The CDR3 nucleotides read TGTGCCAGCAGCTTCGGGAAAGGGGGTGAAGCTTTCTTT. Translated, it gives CASSFGKGGEAFF.

The V and J genes are TRBV6-5 and TRBJ2-2; D is unclear. With 8 bases removed from V and 0 bases from J, the gap between germline ends came to 10 bases. This CDR3 is 14 amino acids long. Germline V CDR1 and CDR2: MNHEY, SVGAGI. CDR3 sequence: CASSVAANTGELFF. CDR3 DNA: TGTGCCAGCTCTGTGGCAGCGAACACCGGGGAGCTGTTTTTT.

This chain connects TRBV5-4 to TRBJ2-3; no reliable D call. Trimming left V 5 bases short and J 4 bases short, with 14 bases between. Germline V gene lookup returns CDR1 SGHNT and CDR2 YYREEE (reference sequence). CDR3 size: 14 residues. CDR3 sequence reads: CASSNDPFSDTQYF. CDR3 DNA: TGTGCCAGCAGTAACGACCCTTTCTCAGATACGCAGTATTTT.

The chain joins TRBV19 to TRBJ2-2; D not resolved. Per the germline V gene, CDR1 is LNHDA and CDR2 is SQIVND (reference sequence). V was pared by 6 bases and J by 6 bases, with 14 bases between. The CDR3 sequence is 14 residues long. CDR3 coding DNA: TGTGCCAGTAGCCAGACCGTTAAGGCCGGGGAGCTGTTTTTT. Amino acids: CASSQTVKAGELFF.

The chain employs TRBV23-1 and TRBJ2-3, with D possibly called TRBD1 or TRBD2 (5 bases each). TRBV23-1 is labeled an ORF, and its function is uncertain. Trimming took 11 bases from V and 2 from J, leaving 23 bases between them. This CDR3 spans 16 amino acids. Written as DNA, the CDR3 is TGCGCCGGCACTAACAGGAGGACGAGGAACACAGATACGCAGTATTTT. Translated: CAGTNRRTRNTDTQYF.